This is a list of T cell receptor beta chains from one sample in a study of PD-1 blockade in classical Hodgkin lymphoma. Assay used: immunoSEQ multiplex PCR; TCRdb lists only in-frame clones, some missing. The repertoire includes under 45,000 clones, over 60% of them detected once, and about 22% sits in the top ten. The specimen was peripheral blood mononuclear cells (PBMCs), collected at baseline. The receptors stem from a human donor with classical Hodgkin lymphoma. The CDR3 runs from the conserved cysteine through the conserved F or W. D genes are given only for firm matches. Some rows mark clone size as missing; the rest say once, few, many or name a class of expanded clone.

V,D,J,size,DNA,CDR3
TRBV6-6,.,TRBJ1-5,.,TGTGCCAGCAGTTACTCTCTTCAGCCCCAGCATTTT,CASSYSLQPQHF
TRBV6-6,TRBD1,TRBJ2-7,once,TGTGCCAGCACCGACCGACAGGGGTCCTACGAGCAGTACTTC,CASTDRQGSYEQYF
TRBV2,.,TRBJ2-3,.,TGTGCCAGCAACCTTGTTGGGGGGCGAGCAGATACGCAGTATTTT,CASNLVGGRADTQYF
TRBV15,.,TRBJ1-1,.,TGTGCCACCCACGGGGAAGGAGGGAACACTGAAGCTTTCTTT,CATHGEGGNTEAFF
TRBV7-8,.,TRBJ2-3,.,TGTGCCAGCAGCGTCCGGGACGTAGATACGCAGTATTTT,CASSVRDVDTQYF
TRBV19,.,TRBJ2-2,.,TGTGCCAGTATGACGGGCACCGGGGAGCTGTTTTTT,CASMTGTGELFF
TRBV12-5,.,TRBJ2-1,.,TGTGCTAGTGGTCTAGGTACCTACAATGAGCAGTTCTTC,CASGLGTYNEQFF
TRBV29-1,.,TRBJ2-2,once,TGCAGCGCCCGAATACAAGGCACCGGGGAGCTGTTTTTT,CSARIQGTGELFF
TRBV6-5,.,TRBJ2-7,.,TGTGCCAGCAGTACCCCACTAGTCGAGCAGTACTTC,CASSTPLVEQYF
TRBV5-1,.,TRBJ2-7,.,TGCGCCAGCAGCCTCCTGTGGGGTCCTGCCTACGAGCAGTACTTC,CASSLLWGPAYEQYF
TRBV5-1,.,TRBJ1-3,.,TGCGCCAGCAGCCCGATGAGGGGAAGGGGAAACACCATATATTTT,CASSPMRGRGNTIYF
TRBV21-1,.,TRBJ2-7,.,TGTGCCAGCAGCATCGGGACTAGCGGGAATAGATACGAGCAGTACTTC,CASSIGTSGNRYEQYF
TRBV7-2,TRBD2,TRBJ2-7,.,TGTGCCAGCAGCCTTTCGGGAGGGTACGAGCAGTACTTC,CASSLSGGYEQYF
TRBV5-6,.,TRBJ2-1,.,TGTGCCAGCAGCTTGGTTGCAGGAAACAATGAGCAGTTCTTC,CASSLVAGNNEQFF
TRBV10-2,TRBD2,TRBJ2-7,.,TGCGCCAGCCTAGTGCGTGGCGGGAGGGCCGGCTCCTACGAGCAGTACTTC,CASLVRGGRAGSYEQYF
TRBV29-1,.,TRBJ1-5,.,TGCAGCGTTGTTTGGGGTCCAGGGACGGATCAGCCCCAGCATTTT,CSVVWGPGTDQPQHF
TRBV30,.,TRBJ2-5,.,TGTGCCTGGACCCCGGGGCCAGAGACCCAGTACTTC,CAWTPGPETQYF
TRBV19,.,TRBJ2-2,.,TGTGCCAGTAGTCGGGGCACCCTGAACACCGGGGAGCTGTTTTTT,CASSRGTLNTGELFF
TRBV28,TRBD1,TRBJ1-1,few,TGTGCCAGCAGGGCTGGCTACAGGGGTGACACTGAAGCTTTCTTT,CASRAGYRGDTEAFF
TRBV4-3,.,TRBJ1-1,.,TGCGCCAGCACCTCCTCGCGGTCTATGAACACTGAAGCTTTCTTT,CASTSSRSMNTEAFF
TRBV10-1,.,TRBJ1-5,.,TGCGCCAGCAGTGAGAGGGGGGGGCCGTATAGCAATCAGCCCCAGCATTTT,CASSERGGPYSNQPQHF
TRBV6-5,.,TRBJ2-7,.,TGTGCCAGCAGTCCGGGACTCCTTCTCTCCTACGAGCAGTACTTC,CASSPGLLLSYEQYF
TRBV6-5,.,TRBJ2-2,.,TGTGCCAGCAGGGGCCCGGTAGCGCCCACCGGGGAGCTGTTTTTT,CASRGPVAPTGELFF
TRBV18,TRBD1,TRBJ2-7,.,TGTGCCAGCTCTTACCGGGACAGGGCCGACTACGAGCAGTACTTC,CASSYRDRADYEQYF
TRBV6-5,.,TRBJ2-7,.,TGTGCCAGCAGTTCCGTACAAGTCTCCTACGAGCAGTACTTC,CASSSVQVSYEQYF
TRBV4-2,.,TRBJ1-1,.,TGTGCCAGCAGCCATGGGGTTTTAGACTCGAGGACTGAAGCTTTCTTT,CASSHGVLDSRTEAFF
TRBV10-3,.,TRBJ2-3,.,TGTGCCATCAGTGAGTCTGGCACAGATACGCAGTATTTT,CAISESGTDTQYF
TRBV6-5,.,TRBJ1-1,.,TGTGCCAGCAGTTACGGGTCAGCGAACACTGAAGCTTTCTTT,CASSYGSANTEAFF
TRBV7-2,TRBD2,TRBJ2-6,.,TGTGCCAGCAGCTCTTGGGGAGGGATTCCCTCTGGGGCCAACGTCCTGACTTTC,CASSSWGGIPSGANVLTF
TRBV19,.,TRBJ1-1,.,TGTGCCAGTAGACGTCGGCTACAGGGCGGCACTGAAGCTTTCTTT,CASRRRLQGGTEAFF
TRBV19,.,TRBJ1-4,.,TGTGCCAGTAGTATCAGGGAGGCTAATGAAAAACTGTTTTTT,CASSIREANEKLFF
TRBV7-2,.,TRBJ1-1,once,TGTGCCAGCAGCTTAGTCGTTTGGGTAAGAGAAGCTTTCTTT,CASSLVVWVREAFF
TRBV10-3,.,TRBJ2-3,.,TGTGCCATCAGTACCACAGGGAGCGGGCAGTATTTT,CAISTTGSGQYF
TRBV5-1,TRBD1,TRBJ2-2,few,TGCGCCAGCAGCTTGGGGGGACAGCCTCTTAGGGGAAACACCGGGGAGCTGTTTTTT,CASSLGGQPLRGNTGELFF
TRBV10-3,TRBD2,TRBJ2-3,.,TGTGCCATCAGTGTTCTAGCGGGGGCTAGCACAGATACGCAGTATTTT,CAISVLAGASTDTQYF
TRBV6-6,TRBD1,TRBJ2-7,.,TGTGCCAGCAGTCCGACAGGGTCCACCTACGAGCAGTACTTC,CASSPTGSTYEQYF
TRBV19,.,TRBJ1-1,.,TGTGCCACCCGGGGGCGAGGGGAAACTGAAGCTTTCTTT,CATRGRGETEAFF
TRBV18,.,TRBJ1-5,.,TGTGCCAGCTCACCACAAGGGGCGGCTCAGCCCCAGCATTTT,CASSPQGAAQPQHF
TRBV30,.,TRBJ2-1,.,TGTGCCTGGAGTAGGGGCAGCTCCTACAATGAGCAGTTCTTC,CAWSRGSSYNEQFF
TRBV30,.,TRBJ1-5,few,TGTGCCTGGAGTGTAGGTGAAGGGAGGCGTCAGCCCCAGCATTTT,CAWSVGEGRRQPQHF
TRBV6-6,.,TRBJ1-2,.,TGTGCCAGCAGTATACTTGACGTATATGGCTACACCTTC,CASSILDVYGYTF
TRBV9,TRBD1,TRBJ2-1,.,TGTGCCAGCAGCGTCCGGGACAGTCCCTACAATGAGCAGTTCTTC,CASSVRDSPYNEQFF